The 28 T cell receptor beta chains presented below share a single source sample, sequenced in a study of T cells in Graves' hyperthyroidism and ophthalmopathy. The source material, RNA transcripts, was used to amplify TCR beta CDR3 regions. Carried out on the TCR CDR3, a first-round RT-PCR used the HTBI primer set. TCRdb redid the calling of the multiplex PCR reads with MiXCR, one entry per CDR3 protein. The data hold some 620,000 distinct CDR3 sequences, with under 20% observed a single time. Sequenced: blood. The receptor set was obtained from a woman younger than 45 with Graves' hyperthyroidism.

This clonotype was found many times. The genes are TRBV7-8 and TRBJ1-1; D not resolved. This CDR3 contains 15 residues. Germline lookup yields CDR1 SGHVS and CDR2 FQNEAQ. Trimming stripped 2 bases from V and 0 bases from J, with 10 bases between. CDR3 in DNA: TGTGCCAGCAGCTTAATGACTGGGATGAACACTGAAGCTTTCTTT. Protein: CASSLMTGMNTEAFF.

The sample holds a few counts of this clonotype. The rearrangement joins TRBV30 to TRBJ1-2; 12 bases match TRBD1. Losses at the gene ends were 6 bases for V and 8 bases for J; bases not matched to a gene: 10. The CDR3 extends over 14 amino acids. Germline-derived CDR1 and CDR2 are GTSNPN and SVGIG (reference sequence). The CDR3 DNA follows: TGTGCCTGCTCCCCGGGACAGGGGGCTCAGGGCTACACCTTC. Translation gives CACSPGQGAQGYTF.

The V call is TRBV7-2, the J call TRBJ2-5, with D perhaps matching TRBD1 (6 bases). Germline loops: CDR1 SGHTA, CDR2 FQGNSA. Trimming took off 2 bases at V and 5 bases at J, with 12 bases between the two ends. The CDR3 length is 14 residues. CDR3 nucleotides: TGTGCCAGCAGCTTAAGCGAGAGGGGGGAGACCCAGTACTTC. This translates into CASSLSERGETQYF.

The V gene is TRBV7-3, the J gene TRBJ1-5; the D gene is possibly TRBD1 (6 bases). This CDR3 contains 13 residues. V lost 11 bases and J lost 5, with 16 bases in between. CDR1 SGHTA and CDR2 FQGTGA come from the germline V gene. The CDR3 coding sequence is TGTGCCGGCTCCGTGGGGGCGGATCAGCCCCAGCATTTT. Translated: CAGSVGADQPQHF. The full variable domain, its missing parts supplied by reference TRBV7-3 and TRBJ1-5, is GAGVSQTPSNKVTEKGKYVELRCDPISGHTALYWYRQSLGQGPEFLIYFQGTGAADDSGLPNDRFFAVRPEGSVSTLKIQRTERGDSAVYLCAGSVGADQPQHFGDGTRLSIL.

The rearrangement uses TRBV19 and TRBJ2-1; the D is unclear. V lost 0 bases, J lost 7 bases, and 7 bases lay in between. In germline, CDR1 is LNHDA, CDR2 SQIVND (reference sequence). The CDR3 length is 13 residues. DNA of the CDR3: TGTGCCAGTAGTATAGATCGAGAAAATGAGCAGTTCTTC. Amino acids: CASSIDRENEQFF.

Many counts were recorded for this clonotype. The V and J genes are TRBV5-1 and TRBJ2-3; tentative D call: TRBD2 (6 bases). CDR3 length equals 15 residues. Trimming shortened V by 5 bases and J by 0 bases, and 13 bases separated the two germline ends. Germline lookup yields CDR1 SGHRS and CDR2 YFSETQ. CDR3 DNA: TGCGCCAGCAGGTTTTCTAGCGTCAGCACAGATACGCAGTATTTT. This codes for CASRFSSVSTDTQYF.

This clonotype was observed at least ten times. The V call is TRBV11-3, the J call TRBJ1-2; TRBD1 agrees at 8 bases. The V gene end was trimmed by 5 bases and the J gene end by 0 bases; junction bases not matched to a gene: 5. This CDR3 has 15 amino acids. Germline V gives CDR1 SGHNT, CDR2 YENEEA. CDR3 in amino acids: CASSHRTGTNYGYTF. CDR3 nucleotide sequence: TGTGCCAGCAGCCATCGGACAGGGACTAACTATGGCTACACCTTC. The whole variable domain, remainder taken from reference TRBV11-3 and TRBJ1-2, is EAGVVQSPRYKIIEKKQPVAFWCNPISGHNTLYWYLQNLGQGPELLIRYENEEAVDDSQLPKDRFSAERLKGVDSTLKIQPAELGDSAVYLCASSHRTGTNYGYTFGSGTRLTVV.

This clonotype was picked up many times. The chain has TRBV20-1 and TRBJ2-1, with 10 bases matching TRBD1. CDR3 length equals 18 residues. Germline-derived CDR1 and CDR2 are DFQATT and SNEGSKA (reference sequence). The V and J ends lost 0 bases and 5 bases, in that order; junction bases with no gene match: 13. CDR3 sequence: CSAREFPLGQGRHNEQFF. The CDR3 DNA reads TGCAGTGCTAGAGAGTTCCCCCTGGGACAGGGGCGCCACAATGAGCAGTTCTTC.

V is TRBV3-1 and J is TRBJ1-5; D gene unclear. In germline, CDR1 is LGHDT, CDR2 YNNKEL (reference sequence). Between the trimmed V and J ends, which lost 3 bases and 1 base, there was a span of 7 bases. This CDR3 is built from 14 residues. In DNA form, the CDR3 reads TGTGCCAGCAGCCACATGGGGAGCAATCAGCCCCAGCATTTT. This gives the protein CASSHMGSNQPQHF.

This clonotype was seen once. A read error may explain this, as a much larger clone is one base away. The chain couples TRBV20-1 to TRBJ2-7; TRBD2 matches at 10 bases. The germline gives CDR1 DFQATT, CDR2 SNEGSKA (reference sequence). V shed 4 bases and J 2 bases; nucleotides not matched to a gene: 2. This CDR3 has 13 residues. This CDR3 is CSATSGSTYEQYF. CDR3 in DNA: TGCAGTGCTACTAGCGGGAGCACCTACGAGCAGTACTTC.

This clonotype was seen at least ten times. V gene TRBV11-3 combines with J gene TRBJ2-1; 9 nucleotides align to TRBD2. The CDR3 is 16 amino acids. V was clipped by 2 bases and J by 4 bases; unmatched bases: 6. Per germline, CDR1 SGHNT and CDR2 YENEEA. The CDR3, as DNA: TGTGCCAGCAGCTTATGGGCGCTAGCGGGGTACAATGAGCAGTTCTTC. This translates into CASSLWALAGYNEQFF.

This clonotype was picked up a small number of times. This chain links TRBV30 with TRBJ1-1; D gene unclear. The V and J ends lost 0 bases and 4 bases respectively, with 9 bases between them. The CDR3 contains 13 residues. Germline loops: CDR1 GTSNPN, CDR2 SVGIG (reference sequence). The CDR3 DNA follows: TGTGCCTGGAGTGTACCCCCATTCACTGAAGCTTTCTTT. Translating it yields CAWSVPPFTEAFF.

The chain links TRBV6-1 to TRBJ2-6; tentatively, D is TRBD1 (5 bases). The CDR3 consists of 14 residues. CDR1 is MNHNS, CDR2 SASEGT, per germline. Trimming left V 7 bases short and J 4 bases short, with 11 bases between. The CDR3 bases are TGTGCCAGCAAGACAGTGGCCGGGGCCAACGTCCTGACTTTC. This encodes CASKTVAGANVLTF.

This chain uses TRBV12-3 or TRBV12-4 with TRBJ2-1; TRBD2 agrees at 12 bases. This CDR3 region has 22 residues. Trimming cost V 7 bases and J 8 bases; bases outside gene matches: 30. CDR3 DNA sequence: TGTGCCAGCATTTCCCGACCCCCATTCCGGACTAGCGGGAAGTCAGGTGTGGATGAGCAGTTCTTC. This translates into CASISRPPFRTSGKSGVDEQFF.

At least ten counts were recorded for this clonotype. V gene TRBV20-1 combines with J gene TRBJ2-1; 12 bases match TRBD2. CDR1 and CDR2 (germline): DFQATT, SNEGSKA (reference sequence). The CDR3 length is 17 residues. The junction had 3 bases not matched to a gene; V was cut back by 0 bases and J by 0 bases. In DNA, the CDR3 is TGCAGTGCTAGAGAAGGACTAGCGGGACTCTCCTACAATGAGCAGTTCTTC. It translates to CSAREGLAGLSYNEQFF.

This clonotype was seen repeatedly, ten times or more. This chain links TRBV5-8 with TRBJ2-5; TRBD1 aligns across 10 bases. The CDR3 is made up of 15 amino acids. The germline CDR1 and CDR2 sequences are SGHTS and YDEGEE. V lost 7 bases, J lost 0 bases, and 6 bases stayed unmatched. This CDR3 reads CASGSTGGDQETQYF. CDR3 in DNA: TGTGCCAGCGGATCGACAGGGGGCGACCAAGAGACCCAGTACTTC.

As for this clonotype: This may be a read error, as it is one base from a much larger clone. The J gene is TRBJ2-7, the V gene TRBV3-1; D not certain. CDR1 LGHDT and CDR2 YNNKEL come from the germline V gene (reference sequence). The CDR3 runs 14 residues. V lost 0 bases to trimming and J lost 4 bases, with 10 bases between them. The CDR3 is CASSQEAFSYEQYF. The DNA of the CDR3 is TGTGCCAGCAGCCAAGAGGCCTTCAGTTACGAGCAGTACTTC.

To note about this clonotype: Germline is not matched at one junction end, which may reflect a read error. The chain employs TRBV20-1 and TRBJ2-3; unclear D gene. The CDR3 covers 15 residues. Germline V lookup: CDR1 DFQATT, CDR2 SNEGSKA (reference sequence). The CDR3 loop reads CGAREPTTMPDTQYF. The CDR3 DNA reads TGCGGTGCTAGAGAACCGACAACTATGCCAGATACGCAGTATTTT.

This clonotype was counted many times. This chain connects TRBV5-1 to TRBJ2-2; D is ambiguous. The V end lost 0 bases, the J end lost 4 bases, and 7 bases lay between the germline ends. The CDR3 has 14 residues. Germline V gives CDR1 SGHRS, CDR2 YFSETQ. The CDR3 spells CASSLEGGTGELFF. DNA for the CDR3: TGCGCCAGCAGCTTGGAGGGCGGCACCGGGGAGCTGTTTTTT.

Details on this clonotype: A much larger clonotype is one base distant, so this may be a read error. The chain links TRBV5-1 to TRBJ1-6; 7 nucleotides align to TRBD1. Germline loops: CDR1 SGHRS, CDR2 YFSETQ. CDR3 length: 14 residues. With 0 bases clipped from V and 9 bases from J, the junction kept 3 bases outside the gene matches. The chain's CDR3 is CASSLASGGSPLHF. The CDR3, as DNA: TGCGCCAGCAGCTTGGCCTCAGGGGGTTCACCCCTCCACTTT.

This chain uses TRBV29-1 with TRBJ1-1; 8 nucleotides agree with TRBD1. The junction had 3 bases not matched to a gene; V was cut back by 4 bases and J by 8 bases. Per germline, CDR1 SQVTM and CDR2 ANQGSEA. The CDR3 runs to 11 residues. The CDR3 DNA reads TGCAGCGTTGGGGGGGACAGGGAAGCTTTCTTT. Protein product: CSVGGDREAFF.

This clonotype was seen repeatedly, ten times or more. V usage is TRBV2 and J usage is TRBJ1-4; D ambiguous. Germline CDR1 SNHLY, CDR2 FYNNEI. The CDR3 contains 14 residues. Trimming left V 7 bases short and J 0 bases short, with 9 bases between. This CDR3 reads CASILQATNEKLFF. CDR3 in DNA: TGTGCCAGCATCCTCCAGGCAACTAATGAAAAACTGTTTTTT.

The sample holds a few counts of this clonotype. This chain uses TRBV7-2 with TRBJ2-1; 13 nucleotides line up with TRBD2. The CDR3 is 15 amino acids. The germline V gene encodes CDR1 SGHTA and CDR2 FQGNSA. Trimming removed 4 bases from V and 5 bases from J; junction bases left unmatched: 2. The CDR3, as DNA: TGTGCCAGCAGCTCGACTAGCGGGAGGAACAATGAGCAGTTCTTC. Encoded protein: CASSSTSGRNNEQFF.

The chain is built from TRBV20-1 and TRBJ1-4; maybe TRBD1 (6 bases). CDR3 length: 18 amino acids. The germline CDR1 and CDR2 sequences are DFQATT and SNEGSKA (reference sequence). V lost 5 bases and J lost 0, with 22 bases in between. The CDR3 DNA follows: TGCAGTGCTTCCGGGACACACCGATGGGATACAACTAATGAAAAACTGTTTTTT. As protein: CSASGTHRWDTTNEKLFF.

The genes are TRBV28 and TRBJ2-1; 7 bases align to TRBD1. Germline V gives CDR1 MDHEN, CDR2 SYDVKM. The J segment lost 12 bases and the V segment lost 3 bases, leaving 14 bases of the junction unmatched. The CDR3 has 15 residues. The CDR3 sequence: CASSFHGTANILQFF. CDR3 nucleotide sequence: TGTGCCAGCAGTTTTCACGGGACAGCGAATATTCTGCAGTTCTTC.

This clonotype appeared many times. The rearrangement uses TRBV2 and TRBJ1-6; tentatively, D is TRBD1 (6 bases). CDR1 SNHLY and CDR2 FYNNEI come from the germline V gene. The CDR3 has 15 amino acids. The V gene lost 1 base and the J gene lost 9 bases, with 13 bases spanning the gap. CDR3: CASSEGRGRSSPLHF. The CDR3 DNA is TGTGCCAGCAGTGAAGGCAGGGGAAGGAGTTCACCCCTCCACTTT.

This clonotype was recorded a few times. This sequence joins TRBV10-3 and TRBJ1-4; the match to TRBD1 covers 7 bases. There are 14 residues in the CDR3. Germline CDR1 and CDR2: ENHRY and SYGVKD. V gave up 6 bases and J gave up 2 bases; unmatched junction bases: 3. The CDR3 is CAISEQGTNEKLFF. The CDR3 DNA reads TGTGCCATCAGCGAACAGGGGACTAATGAAAAACTGTTTTTT.

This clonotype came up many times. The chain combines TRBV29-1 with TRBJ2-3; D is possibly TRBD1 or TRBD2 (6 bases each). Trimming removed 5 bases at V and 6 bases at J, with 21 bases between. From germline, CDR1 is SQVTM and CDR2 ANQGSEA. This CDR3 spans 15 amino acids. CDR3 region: CSVRGGAGSSDTQYF. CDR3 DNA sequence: TGCAGCGTTCGTGGGGGCGCGGGATCCTCGGATACGCAGTATTTT.